This T cell receptor (beta chain) was sequenced in a study of T cells in Graves' hyperthyroidism and ophthalmopathy. TCR beta CDR3 regions were amplified from RNA. The HTBI primer set was used in a first-round RT-PCR of the TCR CDR3. TCRdb passed the multiplex PCR reads through MiXCR, listing each CDR3 protein once. The sample lists around 610,000 distinct CDR3 sequences, about 15% occurring once. Germline V gene data show CDR1 as MGHRA and CDR2 as YSYEKL. The CDR3 covers 16 residues. The V end lost 3 bases, the J end lost 3 bases, and 14 bases lay between the germline ends. The J gene is TRBJ2-2, the V gene TRBV4-1; TRBD2 might be the D (6 bases). The origin of this receptor is a woman aged 40 to 55 with Graves' ophthalmopathy. The sequenced material came from blood. For the CDR3, the DNA is TGCGCCAGCAGCCACTTCTCAGCGGGCGACACCGGGGAGCTGTTTTTT. Translation: CASSHFSAGDTGELFF.